Shown below are 10 T cell receptor beta chains from a single sample sequenced in a study of shared clonotypes between healthy human individuals (dated by TCRdb to about 2020). Preparation of the library involved the immunoSEQ multiplex PCR assay. TCRdb holds this immuneACCESS table with in-frame rearrangements only. Some clones are missing; in checked studies, unresolved V genes explain under half, and the rest has no known cause. The sample includes some 2,100,000 clones, with 90% to 96% observed a single time. The biggest ten clones account for around 0.13% of the sample. Sequencing input: naive CD4+ T cells sorted from blood. The cell subset or site label, as the study defines it: CD45RA+ positively selected. These TCRs come from a man between 18 and 29 years old in good health.

The rearrangement uses TRBV6-6 and TRBJ1-1; D is ambiguous. This CDR3 has 12 amino acids. Germline CDR1 is MNHNY and CDR2 is SVGAGI (reference sequence). Trimming took off 7 bases at V and 8 bases at J, with 14 bases between the two ends. In DNA form, the CDR3 reads TGTGCCAGCACCAGACGGAGCGCCGAAGCTTTCTTT. As protein: CASTRRSAEAFF.

As concerns this clone: The same CDR3 also results from other DNA sequences found in this sample. V is TRBV6-5 and J is TRBJ2-7; D not resolved. Germline CDR1 MNHEY, CDR2 SVGAGI. The CDR3 totals 11 residues. Trimming pared 8 bases from V and 0 bases from J, leaving 5 bases between. In DNA form, the CDR3 reads TGTGCCAGCCGGAACTCCTACGAGCAGTACTTC. This gives the protein CASRNSYEQYF.

This sequence joins TRBV7-9 and TRBJ2-6; the D is unclear. Germline-derived CDR1 and CDR2 are SEHNR and FQNEAQ (reference sequence). V lost 5 bases, J lost 0 bases, and 11 bases lay in between. The CDR3 runs 16 residues. The CDR3 DNA reads TGTGCCAGCAGCCCCATTGGAATCTCTGGGGCCAACGTCCTGACTTTC. It translates to CASSPIGISGANVLTF. Filled out from reference TRBV7-9 and TRBJ2-6, the complete variable domain reads DTGVSQNPRHKITKRGQNVTFRCDPISEHNRLYWYRQTLGQGPEFLTYFQNEAQLEKSRLLSDRFSAERPKGSFSTLEIQRTEQGDSAMYLCASSPIGISGANVLTFGAGSRLTVL.

The chain combines TRBV4-3 with TRBJ2-3; D is perhaps TRBD1 (5 bases). The germline V and J ends were trimmed by 0 bases and 0 bases, with 10 bases remaining between them. There are 16 residues in the CDR3. Germline CDR1 LGHNA, CDR2 YSLEER. The CDR3 DNA reads as TGCGCCAGCAGCCAAGATAGGGGCGGAAGCACAGATACGCAGTATTTT. It translates to CASSQDRGGSTDTQYF.

This chain uses TRBV15 with TRBJ2-7, with 8 bases identical to TRBD1. V was clipped by 5 bases and J by 4 bases; unmatched bases: 7. This CDR3 has 14 amino acids. Germline lookup yields CDR1 LNHNV and CDR2 YYDKDF (reference sequence). CDR3 region: CATSGGQATYEQYF. For the CDR3, the DNA is TGTGCCACCAGCGGGGGACAGGCTACTTACGAGCAGTACTTC.

This clone has a single count. The chain links TRBV5-6 to TRBJ2-5; 10 bases are shared with TRBD2. Germline trimming cut 4 bases from V and 13 bases from J; bases unmatched to any gene: 19. The germline V gene encodes CDR1 SGHDT and CDR2 YYEEEE. The CDR3 extends over 16 amino acids. CDR3: CASSAVAGGLLNPPYF. CDR3 DNA sequence: TGTGCCAGCAGCGCCGTAGCGGGGGGTCTATTAAACCCCCCGTACTTC.

The chain joins TRBV18 to TRBJ2-5; D is unclear. This CDR3 spans 15 amino acids. From germline, CDR1 is KGHSH and CDR2 LQKENI. Trimming took off 0 bases at V and 5 bases at J, with 13 bases between the two ends. The CDR3 DNA is TGTGCCAGCTCACCACCGGCTCGGCCAAGGGAGACCCAGTACTTC. Its protein is CASSPPARPRETQYF.

This clone came up once. The chain joins TRBV10-3 to TRBJ2-1, with D perhaps being TRBD1 or TRBD2 (5 bases each). The germline V gene encodes CDR1 ENHRY and CDR2 SYGVKD. The CDR3 covers 13 residues. V gave up 8 bases and J gave up 6 bases, with 14 bases separating them. The CDR3 DNA sequence: TGTGCCATCGGGAAGGGGAGCACCAATGAGCAGTTCTTC. Residues: CAIGKGSTNEQFF.

V and J are TRBV6-1 and TRBJ1-4; D is possibly TRBD1 (6 bases). V was pared by 5 bases and J by 1 base, with 11 bases between. Germline-derived CDR1 and CDR2 are MNHNS and SASEGT. This CDR3 has 15 amino acids. As DNA, the CDR3 is TGTGCCAGCAGTCTGCTGGACAGAACTAATGAAAAACTGTTTTTT. This sequence encodes CASSLLDRTNEKLFF.

The chain has TRBV6-5 and TRBJ1-1, with a tentative D call TRBD1 (5 bases). Germline loops: CDR1 MNHEY, CDR2 SVGAGI. Trimming left V 8 bases short and J 4 bases short, with 8 bases between. This CDR3 has 11 amino acids. The CDR3 DNA follows: TGTGCCAGCCGGGGGTTCACTGAAGCTTTCTTT. Residues: CASRGFTEAFF.